The 14 T cell receptor beta chains presented below share a single source sample, sequenced in a study of CD8 T cells in ankylosing spondylitis. Points from the study as a whole: Blood of patients with ankylosing spondylitis appeared to be characterized by a TCR beta motif of several highly homologous variants.

These receptors are not linked to any known antigen. Each CDR3 protein gets one entry after TCRdb re-called the 5' RACE reads with MiXCR. The data contain about 340,000 distinct CDR3 sequences, under 8.5% of them seen just once; the ten biggest clones take up more than 12%. The sample comprised blood, either unsorted or a sorted T cell fraction (not recorded which). All receptors derive from a male donor with ankylosing spondylitis.

The chain employs TRBV5-1 and TRBJ2-3; TRBD1 agrees at 7 bases. V shed 4 bases and J 3 bases; nucleotides not matched to a gene: 5. The CDR3 totals 14 residues. CDR1 SGHRS and CDR2 YFSETQ come from the germline V gene. CDR3 sequence: CASSPGTVTDTQYF. The CDR3 DNA sequence: TGCGCCAGCAGCCCGGGGACAGTGACAGATACGCAGTATTTT.

This chain links TRBV20-1 with TRBJ2-5, with 9 nucleotides matching TRBD1. V was clipped by 4 bases and J by 4 bases; unmatched bases: 4. The CDR3 runs 13 residues. Germline V gives CDR1 DFQATT, CDR2 SNEGSKA (reference sequence). The CDR3 loop is CSATDRGLETQYF. The CDR3, as DNA: TGCAGTGCTACGGACAGGGGTTTAGAGACCCAGTACTTC.

V gene TRBV20-1 combines with J gene TRBJ2-5; a weak D match, TRBD2 (5 bases). This CDR3 is built from 14 residues. The ends were cut back, 3 bases at V and 2 bases at J, with 13 bases in the middle. Germline lookup yields CDR1 DFQATT and CDR2 SNEGSKA (reference sequence). The CDR3 DNA sequence: TGCAGTGCTAGCAGTCCGACGGGACAAGAGACCCAGTACTTC. This codes for CSASSPTGQETQYF.

This clonotype has only a few counts. The rearrangement links TRBV20-1 to TRBJ2-1; 7 bases map to TRBD2. V shed 6 bases, J shed 6 bases, and the junction held 14 bases outside the gene matches. The CDR3 totals 15 residues. In germline, CDR1 is DFQATT, CDR2 SNEGSKA (reference sequence). As DNA, the CDR3 is TGCAGTGCCCAACGAAGGGTTAGCGGGCTCAATGAGCAGTTCTTC. This gives the protein CSAQRRVSGLNEQFF.

The chain joins TRBV25-1 to TRBJ2-1; TRBD1 or TRBD2 may be the D gene (6 bases each). The germline V and J ends were trimmed by 4 bases and 7 bases, with 11 bases remaining between them. The CDR3 covers 13 residues. From germline, CDR1 is MGHDK and CDR2 SYGVNS. The CDR3 reads CASSAGGWNEQFF. In DNA form, the CDR3 reads TGTGCCAGCAGTGCCGGGGGCTGGAATGAGCAGTTCTTC.

J is TRBJ1-1 and V is TRBV19, with D perhaps matching TRBD1 (5 bases). This CDR3 has 15 residues. Per the germline V gene, CDR1 is LNHDA and CDR2 is SQIVND (reference sequence). The germline V and J ends were trimmed by 1 base and 6 bases, with 15 bases remaining between them. The CDR3 DNA is TGTGCCAGTAGTATAGCCCCAAGGGGTAGGGCTGAAGCTTTCTTT. This gives the protein CASSIAPRGRAEAFF. Using reference TRBV19 and TRBJ1-1 for the parts outside the CDR3, the full variable domain is DGGITQSPKYLFRKEGQNVTLSCEQNLNHDAMYWYRQDPGQGLRLIYYSQIVNDFQKGDIAEGYSVSREKKESFPLTVTSAQKNPTAFYLCASSIAPRGRAEAFFGQGTRLTVV.

This clonotype has just a few counts. The chain recombines TRBV20-1 with TRBJ2-1; D unresolved. V was clipped by 5 bases and J by 7 bases, with 15 bases between them. Germline loops: CDR1 DFQATT, CDR2 SNEGSKA (reference sequence). The CDR3 runs 13 residues. As DNA, the CDR3 is TGCAGTGCTTCCCTTACCCTGGGGAATGAGCAGTTCTTC. This encodes CSASLTLGNEQFF.

This clonotype came up a few times. J is TRBJ1-5 and V is TRBV20-1; D gene unclear. The CDR3 consists of 13 residues. Germline CDR1 and CDR2: DFQATT and SNEGSKA (reference sequence). Trimming pared 6 bases from V and 3 bases from J, leaving 12 bases between. CDR3 protein: CSAGEDDNQPQHF. The CDR3, as DNA: TGCAGTGCCGGGGAGGACGACAATCAGCCCCAGCATTTT.

The chain employs TRBV5-1 and TRBJ2-3, with D perhaps matching TRBD2 (6 bases). The CDR3 is 15 residues long. Trimming removed 1 base at V and 3 bases at J, with 12 bases between. Germline lookup yields CDR1 SGHRS and CDR2 YFSETQ. CDR3 protein: CASSLIGGPTDTQYF. In DNA form, the CDR3 reads TGCGCCAGCAGCTTGATCGGGGGACCTACAGATACGCAGTATTTT. Full variable domain (missing parts from reference TRBV5-1 and TRBJ2-3): KAGVTQTPRYLIKTRGQQVTLSCSPISGHRSVSWYQQTPGQGLQFLFEYFSETQRNKGNFPGRFSGRQFSNSRSEMNVSTLELGDSALYLCASSLIGGPTDTQYFGPGTRLTVL.

The chain has TRBV7-9 and TRBJ2-7; a weak D match, TRBD1 (7 bases). This CDR3 contains 12 residues. Trimming cost V 5 bases and J 6 bases, with 11 bases left between them. Per the germline V gene, CDR1 is SEHNR and CDR2 is FQNEAQ (reference sequence). The CDR3 DNA reads TGTGCCAGCAGCGCGGGACAGAGCGAGCAGTACTTC. Translated, it gives CASSAGQSEQYF.

This clonotype was detected only a few times. The CDR3 reads CASSLLTGGTGELFF. The DNA for the CDR3 is TGTGCCAGCAGCTTATTAACAGGGGGCACCGGGGAGCTGTTTTTT. This chain connects TRBV7-6 to TRBJ2-2, with TRBD1 matching 8 bases. Germline-derived CDR1 and CDR2 are SGHVS and FNYEAQ. Trimming removed 2 bases from V and 4 bases from J; junction bases left unmatched: 3. The CDR3 runs 15 residues.

This clonotype was detected only a few times. CDR3: CASSLASVYSEQYF. DNA for the CDR3: TGTGCCAGCAGCTTAGCCAGTGTTTATTCCGAGCAGTACTTC. The chain combines TRBV7-9 with TRBJ2-7; D is uncertain. CDR3 length equals 14 residues. CDR1 and CDR2 (germline): SEHNR, FQNEAQ (reference sequence). V was clipped by 0 bases and J by 6 bases, with 12 bases between them.

This clonotype appeared many times. The genes are TRBV11-3 and TRBJ2-3; D gene ambiguous. The germline V gene encodes CDR1 SGHNT and CDR2 YENEEA. The CDR3 is 12 residues long. V lost 2 bases, J lost 2 bases, and 2 bases lay in between. CDR3 nucleotides: TGTGCCAGCAGCTTACACACAGATACGCAGTATTTT. Its translation is CASSLHTDTQYF.

This clonotype came up many times. The V and J genes are TRBV5-1 and TRBJ1-1, with 10 bases fitting TRBD1. The V gene's germline CDR1 is SGHRS and CDR2 YFSETQ. The V segment lost 3 bases and the J segment 5 bases; nucleotides outside the gene matches: 4. The CDR3 is made up of 14 amino acids. The CDR3 DNA reads as TGCGCCAGCAGCTGGACAGGGGGAGGGACTGAAGCTTTCTTT. This encodes CASSWTGGGTEAFF. Variable domain in full (rest from reference TRBV5-1 and TRBJ1-1): KAGVTQTPRYLIKTRGQQVTLSCSPISGHRSVSWYQQTPGQGLQFLFEYFSETQRNKGNFPGRFSGRQFSNSRSEMNVSTLELGDSALYLCASSWTGGGTEAFFGQGTRLTVV.